Detailed here is one T cell receptor (beta chain). Its specificity is unknown. Sequencing used cDNA as its template, made by extracting RNA and reverse transcribing it. Some clones are missing from TCRdb's copy, which holds only in-frame ones; the method was immunoSEQ multiplex PCR. This sample carries about 6,900 clones, about two thirds of them seen once, and the ten largest clones take 16%. J gave up 5 bases and V 5 bases, and 13 bases lay outside the gene matches. The CDR3 consists of 17 residues. Germline CDR1 SEHNR, CDR2 FQNEAQ (reference sequence). The source of the sample is a study of CD8+ T cells in alopecia areata. Study context: Tofacitinib ran 6 to 18 months, followed by 6 months off drug.

General study points: Relative to normal scalp, lesional scalp, especially alopecia totalis/universalis, showed higher clonality. Because of a solitary nonresponder, the connection of baseline CD8+ expansion to response stays uncertain. The study found TCR sharing across patients less clear than in mice, possibly for HLA reasons.

Treatment in this sample: oral pan-JAK inhibitor, 5-10 mg twice daily. Peripheral blood samples and lesional scalp punch biopsies were obtained from alopecia areata patients. The specimen comprised skin, sampled at week 4, from a patient treated with tofacitinib. This chain joins TRBV7-9 and TRBJ2-2; 8 bases are shared with TRBD2. This receptor was obtained from a human donor with alopecia areata. CDR3 protein: CASSPRSGRLVTGELFF. CDR3 DNA sequence: TGTGCCAGCAGCCCCAGAAGCGGGAGATTGGTTACCGGGGAGCTGTTTTTT.